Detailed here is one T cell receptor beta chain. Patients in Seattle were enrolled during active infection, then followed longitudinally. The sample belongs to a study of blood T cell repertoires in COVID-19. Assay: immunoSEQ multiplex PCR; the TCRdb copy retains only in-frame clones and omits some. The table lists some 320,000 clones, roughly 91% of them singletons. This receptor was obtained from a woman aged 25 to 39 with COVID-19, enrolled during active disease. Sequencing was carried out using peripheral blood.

Here the CDR3 reads CASRTGGRGTEAFF. Here the CDR3 DNA reads TGTGCCAGCAGAACAGGGGGAAGAGGCACTGAAGCTTTCTTT. The chain joins TRBV6-5 to TRBJ1-1; 8 bases fit TRBD1. This CDR3 is built from 14 residues. J was trimmed by 4 bases and V by 6 bases; bases with no gene match: 7. Germline V gene data show CDR1 as MNHEY and CDR2 as SVGAGI.